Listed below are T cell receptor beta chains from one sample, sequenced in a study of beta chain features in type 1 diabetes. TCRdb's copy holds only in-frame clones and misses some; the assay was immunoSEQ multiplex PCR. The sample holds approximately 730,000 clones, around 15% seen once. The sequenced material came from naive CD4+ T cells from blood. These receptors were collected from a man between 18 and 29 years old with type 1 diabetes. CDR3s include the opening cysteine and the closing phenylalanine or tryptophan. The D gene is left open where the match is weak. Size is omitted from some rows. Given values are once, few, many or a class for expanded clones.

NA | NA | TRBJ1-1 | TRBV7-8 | CASSSFGSTEAFF | TGTGCCAGCAGCTCGTTCGGAAGCACTGAAGCTTTCTTT
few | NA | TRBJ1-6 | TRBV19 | CASSSYEARGNSPLHF | TGTGCCAGTAGTTCTTACGAGGCCCGCGGGAATTCACCCCTCCACTTT
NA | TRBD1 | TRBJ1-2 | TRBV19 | CASSTRQGASSSGYTF | TGTGCCAGTAGTACCCGACAGGGGGCGAGTAGTTCCGGCTACACCTTC
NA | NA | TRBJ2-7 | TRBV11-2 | CASSSRGDYEQYF | TGTGCCAGCAGCTCACGGGGTGACTACGAGCAGTACTTC
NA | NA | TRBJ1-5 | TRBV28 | CASRTGNQPQHF | TGTGCCAGCAGGACAGGCAATCAGCCCCAGCATTTT
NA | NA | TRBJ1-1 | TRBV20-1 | CSARSGIEAFF | TGCAGTGCTAGATCGGGTATAGAAGCTTTCTTT
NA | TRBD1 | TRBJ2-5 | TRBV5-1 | CASSLGTGASLYQETQYF | TGCGCCAGCAGCTTGGGGACAGGGGCCTCTCTCTACCAAGAGACCCAGTACTTC
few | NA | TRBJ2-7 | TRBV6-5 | CASSSNREQYF | TGTGCCAGCAGTTCCAACCGCGAGCAGTACTTC
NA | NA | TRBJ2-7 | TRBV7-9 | CASSPRRSLIAYEQYF | TGTGCCAGCTCTCCAAGGCGGAGCCTGATTGCCTACGAGCAGTACTTC
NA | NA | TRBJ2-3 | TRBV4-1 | CASSRPQDTQYF | TGCGCCAGCAGCCGGCCCCAGGATACGCAGTATTTT
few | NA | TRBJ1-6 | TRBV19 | CASSQDPRGLGSPLHF | TGTGCCAGTAGTCAAGACCCCAGGGGTTTAGGATCACCCCTCCACTTT